This T cell receptor beta chain stems from a study of neurological immune-mediated disorders. In this sample, this clonotype turned up many times. Described time point: longitudinal time-point 2. The team produced cDNA through 5'RACE using 10-nucleotide random UMIs. MiXCR, applied by TCRdb to the 5' RACE reads, yields one record per CDR3 protein. Altogether about 80,000 distinct CDR3 sequences are present, approximately 5.8% being singletons, with the ten largest covering roughly 8.6%. The CDR3 runs to 12 residues. Per germline, CDR1 LGHDT and CDR2 YNNKEL (reference sequence). The V end was cut by 10 bases, the J end by 8 bases, with 14 bases between.

The sequence was collected from a woman between 55 and 75 years old with multiple sclerosis. The chain joins TRBV3-1 to TRBJ1-4, with D perhaps matching TRBD1 (6 bases). Sequenced material: PBMCs. The CDR3 nucleotides read TGTGCCACTACAGGGATGGGAGAAAAACTGTTTTTT. This translates into CATTGMGEKLFF.